This is a list of T cell receptor beta chains from one sample in a study of T cell responses to AZD1222 COVID-19 vaccine. Libraries were prepared by immunoSEQ multiplex PCR; TCRdb keeps only in-frame clonotypes and omits some of them. The repertoire holds approximately 100,000 clones, 88% seen once, with 8% to 9% in the top ten. Specimen: peripheral blood, collected on day 0 of AZD1222 vaccination. The receptors shown here come from an adult in good health. The CDR3 runs from the conserved cysteine through the conserved F or W. The order of the fields is V gene, J gene, D gene, CDR3 protein. The D gene is left open where the match is weak.

V: TRBV7-9; J: TRBJ1-2; D: NA; CDR3: CATRAESGGYTF
V: TRBV15; J: TRBJ2-6; D: NA; CDR3: CATSREASYSGANVLTF
V: TRBV27; J: TRBJ1-1; D: NA; CDR3: CASGVGENTEAFF
V: TRBV27; J: TRBJ2-2; D: NA; CDR3: CASSLSTGGVTGELFF
V: TRBV9; J: TRBJ2-2; D: TRBD1; CDR3: CASSVGPQGPTGELFF
V: TRBV6-4; J: TRBJ2-2; D: TRBD2; CDR3: CASSAGGSDTGELFF
V: TRBV29-1; J: TRBJ1-5; D: TRBD1; CDR3: CSVGFSGQGAQPQHF
V: TRBV5-1; J: TRBJ1-1; D: TRBD1; CDR3: CASSFTGGLNTEAFF
V: TRBV7-2; J: TRBJ2-7; D: NA; CDR3: CASSSTGRLYEQYF
V: TRBV28; J: TRBJ1-2; D: NA; CDR3: CASSLYTGWGYGYTF
V: TRBV5-1; J: TRBJ1-2; D: TRBD1; CDR3: CASSLAIQGTYTF
V: TRBV21-1; J: TRBJ2-6; D: NA; CDR3: CASSKKPLLSGANVLTF
V: TRBV5-6; J: TRBJ1-2; D: NA; CDR3: CASSTGMNYGYTF
V: TRBV28; J: TRBJ1-2; D: NA; CDR3: CASSPGGNYGYTF